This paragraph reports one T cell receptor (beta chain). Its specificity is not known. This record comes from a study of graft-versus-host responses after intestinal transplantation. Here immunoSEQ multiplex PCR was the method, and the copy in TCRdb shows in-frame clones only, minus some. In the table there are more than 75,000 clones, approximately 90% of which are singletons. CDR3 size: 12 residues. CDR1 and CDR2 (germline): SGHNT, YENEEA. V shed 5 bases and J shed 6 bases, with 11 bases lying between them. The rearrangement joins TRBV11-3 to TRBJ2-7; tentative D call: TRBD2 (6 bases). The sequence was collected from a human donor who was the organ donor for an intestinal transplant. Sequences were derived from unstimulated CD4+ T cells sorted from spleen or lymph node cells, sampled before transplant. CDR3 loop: CASSVLEGEQYF. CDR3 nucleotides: TGTGCCAGCAGCGTATTGGAGGGCGAGCAGTACTTC.